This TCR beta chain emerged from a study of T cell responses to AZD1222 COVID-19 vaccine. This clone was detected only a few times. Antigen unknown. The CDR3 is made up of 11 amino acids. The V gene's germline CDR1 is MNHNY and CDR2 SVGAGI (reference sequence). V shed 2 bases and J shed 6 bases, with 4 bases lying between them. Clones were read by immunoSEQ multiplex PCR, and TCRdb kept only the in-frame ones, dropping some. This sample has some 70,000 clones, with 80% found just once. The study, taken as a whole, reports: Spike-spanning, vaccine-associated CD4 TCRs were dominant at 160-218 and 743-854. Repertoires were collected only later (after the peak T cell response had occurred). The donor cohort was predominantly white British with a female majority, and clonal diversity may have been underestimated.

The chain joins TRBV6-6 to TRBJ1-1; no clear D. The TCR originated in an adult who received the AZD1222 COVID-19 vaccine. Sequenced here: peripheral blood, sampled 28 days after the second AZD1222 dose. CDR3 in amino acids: CASSYLAEAFF. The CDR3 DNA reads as TGTGCCAGCAGTTACCTCGCTGAAGCTTTCTTT.